What follows are 15 T cell receptor beta chains derived from one specimen sequenced in a study of blood T cell repertoires in COVID-19. The data were produced by immunoSEQ multiplex PCR, yet TCRdb's version contains in-frame clones alone and is incomplete. The sample contains some 240,000 clones, about 82% of which appear only once. Source material: peripheral blood. Source of these receptors: an older woman with COVID-19, enrolled during active disease.

This clone was picked up one time. The chain couples TRBV7-9 to TRBJ2-7, with D possibly matching TRBD2 (5 bases). Germline CDR1 and CDR2: SEHNR and FQNEAQ (reference sequence). V was clipped by 5 bases and J by 2 bases, with 19 bases between them. The length of the CDR3 is 16 residues. CDR3 amino acids: CASSHLPGEGTYEQYF. CDR3 coding DNA: TGTGCCAGCAGCCACCTCCCGGGCGAGGGTACCTACGAGCAGTACTTC.

The chain joins TRBV15 to TRBJ1-3; D ambiguous. V gave up 0 bases and J gave up 4 bases, with 10 bases separating them. The CDR3 length is 15 residues. Looked up from germline, CDR1 is LNHNV and CDR2 is YYDKDF (reference sequence). The CDR3 region has the DNA TGTGCCACCAGCAGAGAAAGCGTCGTCGGAAACACCATATATTTT. Amino acids: CATSRESVVGNTIYF.

The CDR3 DNA sequence: TGTGCCAGCAGCAGCCGGGACAGGGCCTACAATGAGCAGTTCTTC. This gives the protein CASSSRDRAYNEQFF. J is TRBJ2-1 and V is TRBV21-1; the listed D gene, TRBD1, was not tested against the DNA. TRBV21-1 is termed a pseudogene. The CDR3 runs 15 residues.

The J gene is TRBJ2-5, the V gene TRBV19; D is uncertain. Germline CDR1 is LNHDA and CDR2 is SQIVND (reference sequence). The V gene lost 7 bases and the J gene lost 5 bases, with 14 bases spanning the gap. This CDR3 comprises 13 residues. Here the CDR3 reads CASNNSPRETQYF. DNA of the CDR3: TGTGCCAGTAATAACTCCCCGCGGGAGACCCAGTACTTC. The full variable domain, rest sourced from reference TRBV19 and TRBJ2-5, is DGGITQSPKYLFRKEGQNVTLSCEQNLNHDAMYWYRQDPGQGLRLIYYSQIVNDFQKGDIAEGYSVSREKKESFPLTVTSAQKNPTAFYLCASNNSPRETQYFGPGTRLLVL.

This clone was found a few times. This chain connects TRBV12-3 or TRBV12-4 to TRBJ1-1; D may be TRBD1 (5 bases). The CDR3 is made up of 11 amino acids. Trimming removed 6 bases from V and 11 bases from J, with 13 bases in between. The CDR3 DNA follows: TGTGCCAGCAGGGGCGGAGGGGCCGCTTTCTTT. Translation gives CASRGGGAAFF.

The chain employs TRBV4-3 and TRBJ2-2; D is perhaps TRBD1 (5 bases). Trimming pared 4 bases from V and 1 base from J, leaving 7 bases between. The CDR3 runs 14 residues. Germline values: CDR1 LGHNA, CDR2 YSLEER. The chain's CDR3 is CASSPRGNTGELFF. The CDR3 DNA follows: TGCGCCAGCAGCCCAAGGGGGAACACCGGGGAGCTGTTTTTT.

The chain recombines TRBV20-1 with TRBJ2-7; the D gene is possibly TRBD2 (6 bases). The CDR3 loop spans 11 amino acids. Trimming removed 5 bases from V and 3 bases from J, with 8 bases in between. Germline CDR1 DFQATT, CDR2 SNEGSKA (reference sequence). The CDR3 loop is CSAGGGYEQYF. CDR3 sequence (DNA): TGCAGTGCTGGGGGAGGCTACGAGCAGTACTTC.

This chain links TRBV15 with TRBJ2-2; TRBD1 might be the D (5 bases). The V and J ends lost 3 bases and 0 bases respectively, with 14 bases between them. In germline, CDR1 is LNHNV, CDR2 YYDKDF (reference sequence). There are 17 residues in the CDR3. CDR3 sequence: CATSSSPRGTNTGELFF. The CDR3 DNA reads TGTGCCACCAGCAGCTCTCCTAGGGGTACGAACACCGGGGAGCTGTTTTTT. Full variable domain (outside the CDR3, taken from reference TRBV15 and TRBJ2-2): DAMVIQNPRYQVTQFGKPVTLSCSQTLNHNVMYWYQQKSSQAPKLLFHYYDKDFNNEADTPDNFQSRRPNTSFCFLDIRSPGLGDTAMYLCATSSSPRGTNTGELFFGEGSRLTVL.

The CDR3: CASSRQAGNTIYF. The DNA for the CDR3 is TGTGCCAGCAGCCGACAGGCTGGAAACACCATATATTTT. This chain links TRBV12-3 or TRBV12-4 with TRBJ1-3, with D maybe TRBD1 (6 bases). V was trimmed by 6 bases and J by 2 bases, leaving 8 bases between them. The CDR3 is 13 amino acids.

The V gene is TRBV11-2, the J gene TRBJ1-6; TRBD1 agrees at 10 bases. Trimming cost V 6 bases and J 6 bases; bases outside gene matches: 5. The germline V gene has CDR1 SGHAT and CDR2 FQNNGV. The CDR3 runs 15 residues. CDR3 in amino acids: CASSGQGGGNSPLHF. For the CDR3, the DNA is TGTGCCAGCAGTGGACAGGGGGGCGGTAATTCACCCCTCCACTTT.

V and J are TRBV18 and TRBJ1-2; TRBD1 matches at 7 bases. CDR3 length: 14 amino acids. Germline CDR1 KGHSH, CDR2 LQKENI. V lost 3 bases to trimming and J lost 5 bases; unmatched junction nucleotides: 6. CDR3 nucleotide sequence: TGTGCCAGCTCACCCCAGGGGGGATTGTATGGCTACACCTTC. It yields the protein CASSPQGGLYGYTF.

The J gene is TRBJ1-2, the V gene TRBV27; D perhaps matches TRBD1 (6 bases). CDR3 size: 16 residues. The V and J ends lost 5 bases and 0 bases respectively, with 16 bases between them. The V gene's germline CDR1 is MNHEY and CDR2 SMNVEV (reference sequence). CDR3 sequence: CASSSRQATPNYGYTF. The CDR3 nucleotides are TGTGCCAGCAGTAGCAGACAGGCCACTCCTAACTATGGCTACACCTTC.

In its sample, this clone was seen once. The chain has TRBV19 and TRBJ2-5; D possibly corresponds to TRBD1 (6 bases). This CDR3 contains 16 residues. Germline V CDR1 and CDR2: LNHDA, SQIVND (reference sequence). V was shortened by 3 bases and J by 8 bases, with 22 bases between the two germline ends. The CDR3 DNA follows: TGTGCCAGTAGTATTGGGCAGGGGCCTAGCTCAGGTACCCAGTACTTC. This sequence encodes CASSIGQGPSSGTQYF.

The J gene is TRBJ2-5, the V gene TRBV14; 8 bases are shared with TRBD2. Germline-derived CDR1 and CDR2 are SGHDN and FVKESK. The length of the CDR3 is 15 residues. After removal of 1 base from V and 5 bases from J, the junction contained 6 bases not matched to a gene. Here the CDR3 reads CASSQAAGDWETQYF. The CDR3 region has the DNA TGTGCCAGCAGCCAAGCAGCGGGAGATTGGGAGACCCAGTACTTC.

The J gene is TRBJ1-6, the V gene TRBV18; D not resolved. Germline CDR1 reads KGHSH; CDR2 reads LQKENI. V shed 3 bases and J shed 8 bases, with 8 bases lying between them. The CDR3 has 13 amino acids. The CDR3 coding sequence is TGTGCCAGCTCACCGCGTCGGGATTCACCCCTCCACTTT. Amino acid sequence: CASSPRRDSPLHF.